The next 20 T cell receptor beta chains were all read from a single sample in a study of regulatory T cells in long-lasting Graves disease. This sample's time point: persistent/refractory GD, antithyroid drugs over 5 years with positive TRAb. PBMC-derived RNA was used for the TCR library. With iRepertoire HTBI primers and Arm-PCR of CDR3 regions, TCR beta libraries were built. MiXCR, applied by TCRdb to the multiplex PCR reads, yields one record per CDR3 protein. The sample has hundreds of thousands of distinct CDR3 sequences; 20% to 25% are singletons. Sample: peripheral blood mononuclear cells (PBMCs), taken when the disease was refractory, from a patient treated with antithyroid drugs. The receptors stem from a female donor with Graves disease.

Concerning this clonotype itself: The junction departs from germline at one end; a sequencing error may be responsible. The rearrangement links TRBV4-2 to TRBJ1-2; D not certain. The length of the CDR3 is 13 residues. Per the germline V gene, CDR1 is LGHNA and CDR2 is YNFKEQ. CDR3 sequence (DNA): TGTGCCAGCAGCCAAGTGCTAAACTTTGGCTACACCTTC. Its translation: CASSQVLNFGYTF.

The V call is TRBV19, the J call TRBJ2-1, with a weak D call TRBD1 (6 bases). The CDR3 has 15 residues. Germline V gene sequence: CDR1 LNHDA, CDR2 SQIVND (reference sequence). The V end lost 1 base, the J end lost 7 bases, and 14 bases lay between the germline ends. CDR3 amino acids: CASSIGRGGVNEQFF. The CDR3, as DNA: TGTGCCAGTAGTATAGGCCGAGGGGGTGTTAATGAGCAGTTCTTC. The full variable domain, its missing parts supplied by reference TRBV19 and TRBJ2-1, is DGGITQSPKYLFRKEGQNVTLSCEQNLNHDAMYWYRQDPGQGLRLIYYSQIVNDFQKGDIAEGYSVSREKKESFPLTVTSAQKNPTAFYLCASSIGRGGVNEQFFGPGTRLTVL.

This clonotype was observed at least ten times. The chain carries TRBV10-3 and TRBJ2-7; D is tentatively TRBD1 or TRBD2 (6 bases each). Trimming pared 7 bases from V and 2 bases from J, leaving 12 bases between. The germline CDR1 and CDR2 sequences are ENHRY and SYGVKD. The CDR3 has 13 amino acids. CDR3 coding DNA: TGTGCCATCAAGGGCGGGGACACCTACGAGCAGTACTTC. Protein sequence: CAIKGGDTYEQYF.

This clonotype was recorded many times. The chain links TRBV6-1 to TRBJ1-1; D perhaps matches TRBD1 (6 bases). Germline values: CDR1 MNHNS, CDR2 SASEGT. The V end was cut by 4 bases, the J end by 0 bases, with 18 bases between. The CDR3 extends over 17 amino acids. This CDR3 reads CASSAQAGGSLNTEAFF. The CDR3 DNA reads TGTGCCAGCAGTGCCCAGGCTGGGGGCTCCTTGAACACTGAAGCTTTCTTT.

The V and J genes are TRBV7-9 and TRBJ2-5, with D possibly TRBD1 on 6 matching bases. The CDR3 length is 18 residues. In germline, CDR1 is SEHNR, CDR2 FQNEAQ (reference sequence). Trimming pared 2 bases from V and 2 bases from J, leaving 21 bases between. The CDR3 spells CASSLTPATGTYQETQYF. The DNA of the CDR3 is TGTGCCAGCAGCTTAACCCCCGCGACAGGTACCTATCAAGAGACCCAGTACTTC.

Note on this clonotype: This may arise from a read error, as a much more abundant clone is one base away. The chain carries TRBV6-1 and TRBJ1-5, with D hard to call. The CDR3 covers 15 residues. The germline CDR1 and CDR2 sequences are MNHNS and SASEGT. V shed 5 bases and J shed 4 bases, with 15 bases lying between them. In DNA form, the CDR3 reads TGTGCCAGCAGTCTCGGGCCATTCGATAATCAGCCCCAGCATTTT. Encoded protein: CASSLGPFDNQPQHF.

This clonotype has just a few counts. The chain joins TRBV6-1 to TRBJ1-6; 7 positions agree with TRBD1. Germline V gives CDR1 MNHNS, CDR2 SASEGT. The CDR3 sequence is 16 residues long. V dropped 6 bases and J dropped 7; count of bases not matched to a gene: 12. The CDR3 sequence: CASSRQGGSTNSPLHF. For the CDR3, the DNA is TGTGCCAGCAGCCGACAGGGTGGGTCAACGAATTCACCCCTCCACTTT.

This clonotype was detected only a few times. This rearrangement joins TRBV7-2 to TRBJ2-2, with 7 bases lining up with TRBD1. Germline V lookup: CDR1 SGHTA, CDR2 FQGNSA. The CDR3 contains 17 residues. V was clipped by 2 bases and J by 1 base; unmatched bases: 7. CDR3 DNA sequence: TGTGCCAGCAGCTTACCCCGGGACAGAGAGAACACCGGGGAGCTGTTTTTT. Protein product: CASSLPRDRENTGELFF.

This clonotype was seen repeatedly, ten times or more. The chain couples TRBV24-1 to TRBJ1-5; D is perhaps TRBD1 (5 bases). The CDR3 extends over 16 amino acids. Germline CDR1 is KGHDR and CDR2 is SFDVKD. Trimming cost V 2 bases and J 1 base, with 11 bases left between them. The CDR3 DNA follows: TGTGCCACCAGTGATTCCGGGACGGTCAGCAATCAGCCCCAGCATTTT. It yields the protein CATSDSGTVSNQPQHF.

This chain joins TRBV19 and TRBJ2-5, with TRBD2 matching 7 bases. The germline gives CDR1 LNHDA, CDR2 SQIVND (reference sequence). V shed 2 bases and J 1 base; nucleotides not matched to a gene: 7. The CDR3 spans 16 residues. The CDR3 reads CASSIRLASLQETQYF. CDR3 nucleotide sequence: TGTGCCAGTAGTATAAGACTAGCCTCACTCCAAGAGACCCAGTACTTC.

This clonotype has just a few counts. The J gene is TRBJ1-5, the V gene TRBV5-6; 9 nucleotides agree with TRBD1. Germline-derived CDR1 and CDR2 are SGHDT and YYEEEE. This CDR3 contains 14 residues. V lost 3 bases to trimming and J lost 6 bases; unmatched junction nucleotides: 4. CDR3 amino acids: CASSWGTGSQPQHF. CDR3 DNA sequence: TGTGCCAGCAGCTGGGGGACAGGGAGTCAGCCCCAGCATTTT. The whole variable domain, remainder taken from reference TRBV5-6 and TRBJ1-5, is DAGVTQSPTHLIKTRGQQVTLRCSPKSGHDTVSWYQQALGQGPQFIFQYYEEEERQRGNFPDRFSGHQFPNYSSELNVNALLLGDSALYLCASSWGTGSQPQHFGDGTRLSIL.

The J gene is TRBJ2-1, the V gene TRBV11-2; unclear D gene. The CDR3 has 13 amino acids. Germline V gives CDR1 SGHAT, CDR2 FQNNGV. V gave up 1 base and J gave up 6 bases, with 7 bases separating them. DNA of the CDR3: TGTGCCAGCAGCTTAGGCCTGCGCAATGAGCAGTTCTTC. Its protein is CASSLGLRNEQFF. Based on the CDR3 plus reference TRBV11-2 and TRBJ2-1, the full variable domain is EAGVAQSPRYKIIEKRQSVAFWCNPISGHATLYWYQQILGQGPKLLIQFQNNGVVDDSQLPKDRFSAERLKGVDSTLKIQPAKLEDSAVYLCASSLGLRNEQFFGPGTRLTVL.

This clonotype appeared many times. The CDR3 sequence: CASSIQIGSGLQETQYF. CDR3 in DNA: TGTGCCAGCAGCATTCAAATAGGGTCAGGGCTCCAAGAGACCCAGTACTTC. J is TRBJ2-5 and V is TRBV7-2; D may be TRBD1 (5 bases). The germline V and J ends were trimmed by 5 bases and 1 base, with 20 bases remaining between them. Germline V gives CDR1 SGHTA, CDR2 FQGNSA. There are 17 residues in the CDR3. The variable domain in full, with the rest retrieved from reference TRBV7-2 and TRBJ2-5, is GAGVSQSPSNKVTEKGKDVELRCDPISGHTALYWYRQSLGQGLEFLIYFQGNSAPDKSGLPSDRFSAERTGGSVSTLTIQRTQQEDSAVYLCASSIQIGSGLQETQYFGPGTRLLVL.

This clonotype was counted many times. V gene TRBV6-2 or TRBV6-3 combines with J gene TRBJ2-2; D is ambiguous. Trimming stripped 2 bases from V and 3 bases from J, with 10 bases between. There are 15 residues in the CDR3. Germline V gene sequence: CDR1 MNHEY, CDR2 SVGEGT. The CDR3 DNA follows: TGTGCCAGCAGTTACAGGCCAGAATACACCGGGGAGCTGTTTTTT. Protein: CASSYRPEYTGELFF.

This clonotype has a handful of counts. The chain carries TRBV29-1 and TRBJ1-1; D gene unclear. The CDR3 is 15 residues long. The germline CDR1 and CDR2 sequences are SQVTM and ANQGSEA. The V end lost 0 bases, the J end lost 7 bases, and 18 bases lay between the germline ends. This chain's CDR3 is CSVEDVKGSNDEAFF. CDR3 bases: TGCAGCGTTGAAGACGTAAAGGGAAGTAATGATGAAGCTTTCTTT.

This clonotype came up a few times. This chain uses TRBV12-3 or TRBV12-4 with TRBJ2-3, with 9 bases fitting TRBD2. This CDR3 has 15 residues. V was pared by 6 bases and J by 5 bases, with 9 bases of the junction left unmatched. CDR3 region: CASSVDNSGGDTQYF. In DNA form, the CDR3 reads TGTGCCAGCAGCGTAGACAATAGCGGGGGAGATACGCAGTATTTT.

This clonotype was counted a few times. The gene calls are TRBV7-9 and TRBJ1-5; D is possibly TRBD1 (6 bases). The CDR3 spans 13 residues. The germline V and J ends were trimmed by 5 bases and 12 bases, with 17 bases remaining between them. The germline CDR1 and CDR2 sequences are SEHNR and FQNEAQ (reference sequence). CDR3 protein: CASSPGLDRIQHF. The CDR3, as DNA: TGTGCCAGCAGCCCGGGTCTAGACAGGATCCAGCATTTT.

J is TRBJ1-4 and V is TRBV6-1, with 9 bases that match TRBD1. The CDR3 covers 16 residues. CDR1 is MNHNS, CDR2 SASEGT, per germline. The trim removed 6 bases at V and 0 bases at J, leaving 5 bases unmatched. The CDR3 nucleotides read TGTGCCAGCAGAGGACAGGGGCTTACAACTAATGAAAAACTGTTTTTT. It codes for CASRGQGLTTNEKLFF.

This clonotype has ten or more counts. V usage is TRBV11-2 and J usage is TRBJ2-5; no definite D call. V lost 7 bases and J lost 5, with 11 bases in between. The CDR3 consists of 12 residues. CDR1 SGHAT and CDR2 FQNNGV come from the germline V gene. The CDR3 DNA reads as TGTGCCAGCAAGGAGTTAAAGGAGACCCAGTACTTC. Protein: CASKELKETQYF.

The chain couples TRBV5-1 to TRBJ2-7; possible D gene TRBD1, 6 bases. Germline CDR1 and CDR2: SGHRS and YFSETQ. This CDR3 region has 14 residues. Trimming left V 3 bases short and J 2 bases short, with 12 bases between. The CDR3 reads CASSSETGAYEQYF. CDR3 bases: TGCGCCAGCAGCTCCGAGACAGGCGCCTACGAGCAGTACTTC.